This T cell receptor (beta chain) was sequenced for a study of T-cell memory formation after mild COVID-19. The V segment lost 3 bases and the J segment 1 base; nucleotides outside the gene matches: 4. The CDR3 runs to 17 residues. Germline V gene data show CDR1 as SGHAT and CDR2 as FQNNGV. TCRdb ran MiXCR on the 5' RACE reads and lists one entry per CDR3 protein. Among approximately 400,000 distinct CDR3 sequences listed, 20% to 25% were seen once. This receptor was obtained from an adult woman who had mild COVID-19 (a few samples of this study predate the infection). Cell type and time point are not known. Sequencing was performed on PBMCs or a T cell subset sorted from them (not recorded which). The rearrangement joins TRBV11-2 to TRBJ2-3, with 13 positions matching TRBD2. The CDR3 DNA follows: TGTGCCAGCAGCTTGGGACTAGCGGGACGGCGCACAGATACGCAGTATTTT. Its translation is CASSLGLAGRRTDTQYF.